These 10 T cell receptor beta chains were sequenced from one sample in a study of T cell repertoires in cytomegalovirus infection. TCRdb analysed the reads with MiXCR anew, one entry per CDR3 protein. Of 450,000 to 600,000 distinct CDR3 sequences listed, about 33% are singletons. No antigens are known for them. The sample was cultured PBMCs, taken from culture after CMV antigen stimulation. The source of these receptors is a human donor in good health (CMV status not recorded). Some clones in this sample may be carry-over from other donors' samples.

The sample holds a few counts of this clonotype. The rearrangement joins TRBV6-2 or TRBV6-3 to TRBJ2-5, with TRBD2 as a possible D gene (6 bases). CDR3 length equals 13 residues. Germline CDR1 MNHEY, CDR2 SVGEGT. V lost 6 bases and J 3 bases, leaving 11 bases between the germline ends. The CDR3 region is CASRRLGEETQYF. The CDR3 coding sequence is TGTGCCAGCAGGCGACTAGGAGAAGAGACCCAGTACTTC.

This clonotype was counted ten times or more. The junction departs from germline at one end; a sequencing error may be responsible. The rearrangement uses TRBV7-2 and TRBJ1-1; D is unresolved. The length of the CDR3 is 14 residues. The germline CDR1 and CDR2 sequences are SGHTA and FQGNSA. The CDR3 is CASSLDPLNTEAFF. As DNA, the CDR3 is TGTGCCAGCAGTTTAGACCCTTTGAACACTGAAGCTTTCTTT.

This clonotype was detected only once. The chain recombines TRBV19 with TRBJ1-1; D not resolved. The V end was cut by 5 bases, the J end by 0 bases, with 13 bases between. Germline V gene lookup returns CDR1 LNHDA and CDR2 SQIVND (reference sequence). This CDR3 contains 15 residues. The DNA of the CDR3 is TGTGCCAGTAGTCGCGGCGGGCTAGTGAACACTGAAGCTTTCTTT. Translating it yields CASSRGGLVNTEAFF.

In its sample, this clonotype was seen many times. V and J are TRBV2 and TRBJ2-6, with a tentative D call TRBD2 (6 bases). Germline V CDR1 and CDR2: SNHLY, FYNNEI. The length of the CDR3 is 17 residues. With 7 bases removed from V and 0 bases from J, the gap between germline ends came to 16 bases. CDR3: CASTRGTANSGANVLTF. The CDR3 coding sequence is TGTGCCAGCACTCGTGGGACTGCTAACTCTGGGGCCAACGTCCTGACTTTC.

This clonotype has only one observation. The V call is TRBV2, the J call TRBJ2-1; the match to TRBD2 covers 7 bases. There are 13 residues in the CDR3. Trimming removed 7 bases from V and 8 bases from J; junction bases left unmatched: 8. Germline V lookup: CDR1 SNHLY, CDR2 FYNNEI. In DNA form, the CDR3 reads TGTGCCAGCACCCCGACTAGCCAACATGAGCAGTTCTTC. Its translation: CASTPTSQHEQFF.

This clonotype has a handful of counts. This chain links TRBV20-1 with TRBJ2-2; TRBD2 is a possible D gene (7 bases). CDR1 and CDR2 from the germline V gene are DFQATT and SNEGSKA (reference sequence). Trimming left V 0 bases short and J 7 bases short, with 12 bases between. This CDR3 has 14 residues. The DNA for the CDR3 is TGCAGTGCTAGAGAAGGGGGGGGGGTCGGGGAGCTGTTTTTT. As protein: CSAREGGGVGELFF.

This clonotype was counted a few times. The CDR3 bases are TGTGCCAGCAGTCCCGACAGGGTTCAGCCCCAGCATTTT. Translation gives CASSPDRVQPQHF. V gene TRBV7-2 combines with J gene TRBJ1-5; 7 bases fit TRBD1. J lost 6 bases, V lost 6 bases, and 5 bases had no gene match. CDR1 is SGHTA and CDR2 is FQGNSA in the germline V gene. The CDR3 consists of 13 residues.

In this sample, this clonotype turned up a few times. The rearrangement joins TRBV4-3 to TRBJ1-4; D perhaps matches TRBD1 (6 bases). V was clipped by 3 bases and J by 7 bases, with 18 bases between them. Per the germline V gene, CDR1 is LGHNA and CDR2 is YSLEER. This CDR3 region has 16 residues. The CDR3: CASSQDGPGGGEKLFF. CDR3 nucleotide sequence: TGCGCCAGCAGCCAGGACGGCCCGGGAGGGGGTGAAAAACTGTTTTTT.

The genes are TRBV19 and TRBJ1-6, with 8 bases lining up with TRBD1. The CDR3 extends over 14 amino acids. V shed 7 bases, J shed 7 bases, and the junction held 6 bases outside the gene matches. Germline V gene data show CDR1 as LNHDA and CDR2 as SQIVND (reference sequence). In DNA, the CDR3 is TGTGCCAGTACTCGGACAGGGAGGAATTCACCCCTCCACTTT. Encoded protein: CASTRTGRNSPLHF.

This clonotype was seen only a few times. The V call is TRBV19, the J call TRBJ2-3; D not certain. The germline CDR1 and CDR2 sequences are LNHDA and SQIVND (reference sequence). The V and J ends lost 6 bases and 0 bases respectively, with 13 bases between them. This CDR3 is built from 15 residues. CDR3 residues: CASRAGQSSTDTQYF. DNA for the CDR3: TGTGCCAGTAGAGCCGGTCAATCTAGCACAGATACGCAGTATTTT.